The entry that follows covers one TCR beta chain sequence. The antigen is undetermined. The germline gives CDR1 DFQATT, CDR2 SNEGSKA (reference sequence). There are 12 residues in the CDR3. V lost 1 base and J lost 8, with 11 bases in between. This specimen comes from a study of T cells in Graves' hyperthyroidism and ophthalmopathy. General observations from the study: A 13 V-J signature model discriminated ophthalmopathy versus stable hyperthyroidism.

Researchers amplified the TCR beta CDR3 regions from RNA transcripts. First-round RT-PCR of the TCR CDR3 relied on the HTBI primer set. One entry per CDR3 protein, called by TCRdb with MiXCR from the multiplex PCR reads. The table shows 560,000 or so distinct CDR3 sequences, with about 43% occurring only once. The sample taken for sequencing was peripheral blood or thyroid tissue (not recorded which). The sequence was collected from a young woman with Graves' hyperthyroidism. V gene TRBV20-1 combines with J gene TRBJ1-2; D remains unclear. CDR3 DNA: TGCAGTGCTAGAGCGGGCCAAGCAGGCTACACCTTC. This codes for CSARAGQAGYTF.